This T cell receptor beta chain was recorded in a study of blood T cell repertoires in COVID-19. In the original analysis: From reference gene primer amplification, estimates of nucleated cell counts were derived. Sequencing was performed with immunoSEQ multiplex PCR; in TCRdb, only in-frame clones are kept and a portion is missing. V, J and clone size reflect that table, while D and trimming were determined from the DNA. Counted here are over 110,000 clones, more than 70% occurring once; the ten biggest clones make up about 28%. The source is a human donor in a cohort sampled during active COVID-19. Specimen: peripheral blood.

The CDR3 loop reads CASSLTASGGGYEQYF. CDR3 in DNA: TGTGCCAGCAGCTTAACGGCTAGCGGGGGGGGCTACGAGCAGTACTTC. The genes are TRBV13 and TRBJ2-7; 12 bases line up with TRBD2. The J segment lost 3 bases and the V segment lost 2 bases, leaving 5 bases of the junction unmatched. This CDR3 is built from 16 residues. Germline-derived CDR1 and CDR2 are PRHDT and FYEKMQ (reference sequence).